This entry lists 21 T cell receptor beta chains sequenced from one sample in a study of blood T cells in healthy people across ages. Through a sample-barcoded 5' primer and a J-beta primer mix, a second PCR was run for roughly 7 to 11 cycles. TCRdb ran MiXCR on the 5' RACE reads and lists one entry per CDR3 protein. The repertoire holds 700,000 to 900,000 distinct CDR3 sequences, 53% seen once, with roughly two fifths in the top ten. Sequencing was carried out using blood. The origin of the receptors is a man aged 80 or over in good health.

The rearrangement uses TRBV7-2 and TRBJ2-7; D is unresolved. The J call may not be correct, given that the DNA end is closer to TRBJ2-5. This CDR3 is built from 14 residues. Germline CDR1 reads SGHTA; CDR2 reads FQGNSA. This CDR3 reads CASSRIRPEETQYF. The CDR3 region has the DNA TGTGCCAGCAGCCGCATAAGGCCGGAAGAGACCCAGTACTTC.

Ten or more counts support this clonotype. The rearrangement uses TRBV29-1 and TRBJ1-1, with D uncertain. Trimming removed 6 bases at V and 0 bases at J, with 8 bases between. From germline, CDR1 is SQVTM and CDR2 ANQGSEA. CDR3 length: 12 amino acids. CDR3 loop: CSVQVMNTEAFF. The CDR3 DNA follows: TGCAGCGTCCAGGTTATGAACACTGAAGCTTTCTTT.

The chain carries TRBV9 and TRBJ1-6; no reliable D call. The CDR3 consists of 12 residues. Germline V CDR1 and CDR2: SGDLS, YYNGEE. V lost 0 bases and J lost 12, with 7 bases in between. CDR3 sequence (DNA): TGTGCCAGCAGCGTAGGCACTTTACCCCTCCACTTT. As protein: CASSVGTLPLHF.

This clonotype has more than one count but fewer than ten. The chain uses TRBV20-1 and TRBJ1-6; D is perhaps TRBD1 (6 bases). The V end was cut by 0 bases, the J end by 10 bases, with 19 bases between. Germline V gene lookup returns CDR1 DFQATT and CDR2 SNEGSKA (reference sequence). CDR3 length equals 16 residues. CDR3 region: CSARDYGQFRRSPLHF. In nucleotides, the CDR3 is TGCAGTGCTAGAGATTACGGACAGTTTCGGCGCTCACCCCTCCACTTT.

This clonotype was observed a few times. The gene calls are TRBV29-1 and TRBJ2-7, with 7 bases fitting TRBD2. Germline values: CDR1 SQVTM, CDR2 ANQGSEA. The CDR3 loop spans 12 amino acids. The ends lost 6 bases at V and 3 bases at J; junction bases unmatched: 5. This CDR3 is CSVDAGDYEQYF. CDR3 coding DNA: TGCAGCGTGGACGCGGGAGACTACGAGCAGTACTTC.

The V gene is TRBV7-2, the J gene TRBJ2-3, with TRBD2 matching over 12 bases. The CDR3 is 18 amino acids. CDR1 is SGHTA and CDR2 is FQGNSA in the germline V gene. V lost 5 bases to trimming and J lost 0 bases; unmatched junction nucleotides: 9. CDR3: CASSRDSSGRASTDTQYF. The CDR3 bases are TGTGCCAGCAGCCGAGACTCTAGCGGGAGGGCGAGCACAGATACGCAGTATTTT.

The chain recombines TRBV24-1 with TRBJ2-1, with 9 bases that match TRBD2. The CDR3 sequence is 14 residues long. V lost 5 bases and J lost 6; bases outside the gene matches: 4. Germline CDR1 and CDR2: KGHDR and SFDVKD. Here the CDR3 reads CATSGGRDSNEQFF. The DNA of the CDR3 is TGTGCCACCAGTGGCGGGAGGGATTCCAATGAGCAGTTCTTC.

This clonotype has more than one count but fewer than ten. The gene calls are TRBV7-3 and TRBJ2-1; D possibly corresponds to TRBD1 (5 bases). This CDR3 has 17 amino acids. The V and J ends lost 1 base and 2 bases respectively, with 15 bases between them. Germline V CDR1 and CDR2: SGHTA, FQGTGA. The CDR3 nucleotides read TGTGCCAGCAGCTTAAGATCGGCAGGGTCGCCCTACAATGAGCAGTTCTTC. Translated: CASSLRSAGSPYNEQFF.

V and J are TRBV20-1 and TRBJ2-3, with D possibly TRBD2 on 6 matching bases. The ends were cut back, 4 bases at V and 3 bases at J, with 11 bases in the middle. Germline CDR1 DFQATT, CDR2 SNEGSKA (reference sequence). This CDR3 region has 13 residues. In nucleotides, the CDR3 is TGCAGTGCTACCAAGGCGGGGACAGATACGCAGTATTTT. Translated, it gives CSATKAGTDTQYF.

V gene TRBV29-1 combines with J gene TRBJ1-2; 7 bases are shared with TRBD1. V shed 7 bases and J 6 bases; nucleotides not matched to a gene: 8. Germline V gene data show CDR1 as SQVTM and CDR2 as ANQGSEA. CDR3 length: 12 residues. CDR3 coding DNA: TGCAGCGCTAAACAGGGGTTGGATGGCTACACCTTC. Amino acid sequence: CSAKQGLDGYTF.

This sequence joins TRBV9 and TRBJ1-2; TRBD1 is a possible D gene (5 bases). Trimming pared 2 bases from V and 4 bases from J, leaving 15 bases between. The CDR3 consists of 15 residues. Germline lookup yields CDR1 SGDLS and CDR2 YYNGEE. The CDR3 DNA reads TGTGCCAGCAGCGTGGGTGGGGGATTAGGCTATGGCTACACCTTC. This codes for CASSVGGGLGYGYTF.

This chain connects TRBV5-6 to TRBJ1-2; the match to TRBD1 covers 8 bases. J was trimmed by 3 bases and V by 2 bases; bases with no gene match: 12. There are 17 residues in the CDR3. Germline V gene data show CDR1 as SGHDT and CDR2 as YYEEEE. CDR3 in amino acids: CASSFWSRQGSYYGYTF. The CDR3 DNA follows: TGTGCCAGCAGCTTTTGGTCTAGACAGGGGTCCTACTATGGCTACACCTTC.

V and J are TRBV29-1 and TRBJ2-5; no clear D gene. CDR1 and CDR2 (germline): SQVTM, ANQGSEA. V lost 0 bases, J lost 1 base, and 3 bases lay in between. The CDR3 has 12 amino acids. The CDR3 is CSVEEGQETQYF. In DNA, the CDR3 is TGCAGCGTTGAAGAGGGCCAAGAGACCCAGTACTTC.

CDR3 sequence reads: CASSTTGGQGEEAFF. In nucleotides, the CDR3 is TGTGCCAGCAGCACGACGGGGGGGCAGGGCGAGGAAGCTTTCTTT. This chain connects TRBV9 to TRBJ1-1; D possibly corresponds to TRBD1 (6 bases). This CDR3 has 15 residues. V shed 4 bases and J shed 8 bases, with 21 bases lying between them. CDR1 and CDR2 from the germline V gene are SGDLS and YYNGEE.

This chain links TRBV7-9 with TRBJ2-3, with a weak D call TRBD2 (6 bases). The CDR3 length is 14 residues. Per the germline V gene, CDR1 is SEHNR and CDR2 is FQNEAQ (reference sequence). V dropped 1 base and J dropped 14 bases, with 19 bases sitting between them. The CDR3 loop is CASSLGGVHRYAYF. CDR3 in DNA: TGTGCCAGCAGCTTAGGGGGGGTCCACAGATACGCGTATTTT.

This chain connects TRBV11-3 to TRBJ2-6; no clear D gene. V was shortened by 1 base and J by 0 bases, with 4 bases between the two germline ends. Germline lookup yields CDR1 SGHNT and CDR2 YENEEA. This CDR3 comprises 15 residues. The CDR3, as DNA: TGTGCCAGCAGCTTAGTTGACTCTGGGGCCAACGTCCTGACTTTC. Its protein product is CASSLVDSGANVLTF.

The chain carries TRBV12-3 or TRBV12-4 and TRBJ2-2; either TRBD1 or TRBD2 may fit D (5 bases each). V lost 3 bases and J 4 bases, leaving 9 bases between the germline ends. This CDR3 contains 14 residues. The CDR3 DNA reads as TGTGCCAGCAGTTTTGGGACGCCCACCGGGGAGCTGTTTTTT. This gives the protein CASSFGTPTGELFF.

Here the CDR3 reads CASSQAEGVGDTQYF. DNA of the CDR3: TGCGCCAGCAGCCAGGCCGAGGGTGTGGGAGATACGCAGTATTTT. The rearrangement links TRBV4-1 to TRBJ2-3, with D perhaps TRBD2 (5 bases). There are 15 residues in the CDR3. Germline CDR1 and CDR2: MGHRA and YSYEKL. Trimming shortened V by 3 bases and J by 5 bases, and 15 bases separated the two germline ends.

CDR3 DNA: TGTGCCAGCAGCCAAGGGACTAGCGGGGGGACGGGGCAGTTCTTC. Residues: CASSQGTSGGTGQFF. The chain recombines TRBV4-2 with TRBJ2-1; TRBD2 agrees at 14 bases. CDR3 length: 15 amino acids. The V gene end was trimmed by 1 base and the J gene end by 12 bases; junction bases not matched to a gene: 5. Germline V gene sequence: CDR1 LGHNA, CDR2 YNFKEQ.

The V gene is TRBV6-5, the J gene TRBJ1-4, with D maybe TRBD1 (5 bases). The CDR3 runs 15 residues. The V end was cut by 4 bases, the J end by 1 base, with 10 bases between. Germline V CDR1 and CDR2: MNHEY, SVGAGI. CDR3 in DNA: TGTGCCAGCAGTTGGGGGGTAGAAACTAATGAAAAACTGTTTTTT. Its protein product is CASSWGVETNEKLFF.

CDR3 sequence (DNA): TGTGCCAGCAGTTTTGGAGCGGGACTGAACACCGGGGAGCTGTTTTTT. It yields the protein CASSFGAGLNTGELFF. This chain links TRBV12-3 or TRBV12-4 with TRBJ2-2, with 7 bases that match TRBD2. The CDR3 sequence is 16 residues long. With V trimmed by 3 bases and J by 1 base, 5 bases remained unmatched.